One and the same sample provided the 17 T cell receptor beta chains below, sequenced in a study of blood T cell repertoires in COVID-19. The repertoire was sequenced with immunoSEQ multiplex PCR; TCRdb's copy has only in-frame clones and lacks some. The repertoire holds fewer than 200,000 clones, less than 85% seen once, with about 7.8% in the top ten. The sequenced sample was peripheral blood. Receptors originate from a woman between 55 and 75 years old with COVID-19, enrolled during active disease.

The chain is built from TRBV30 and TRBJ1-2, with D perhaps TRBD1 (6 bases). CDR1 and CDR2 from the germline V gene are GTSNPN and SVGIG (reference sequence). V was clipped by 2 bases and J by 8 bases, with 9 bases between them. This CDR3 contains 11 residues. The CDR3 region has the DNA TGTGCCTGGAGTACAGGGAACGGCTACACCTTC. This encodes CAWSTGNGYTF. Based on the CDR3 plus reference TRBV30 and TRBJ1-2, the full variable domain is SQTIHQWPATLVQPVGSPLSLECTVEGTSNPNLYWYRQAAGRGLQLLFYSVGIGQISSEVPQNLSASRPQDRQFILSSKKLLLSDSGFYLCAWSTGNGYTFGSGTRLTVV.

V gene TRBV2 combines with J gene TRBJ2-1; 11 bases are a match to TRBD2. The germline CDR1 and CDR2 sequences are SNHLY and FYNNEI. This CDR3 spans 15 amino acids. The J segment lost 7 bases and the V segment lost 2 bases, leaving 4 bases of the junction unmatched. CDR3 sequence (DNA): TGTGCCAGCAGTGAAACTAGCGGGAGCATTAATGAGCAGTTCTTC. Translated, it gives CASSETSGSINEQFF.

In regard to this clone: Other DNA sequences of this sample code for an identical CDR3. V usage is TRBV7-2 and J usage is TRBJ2-1, with 15 bases aligning to TRBD2. V shed 5 bases, J shed 6 bases, and the junction held 2 bases outside the gene matches. CDR1 is SGHTA and CDR2 is FQGNSA in the germline V gene. The CDR3 consists of 15 residues. The CDR3: CASSLGLAGGNEQFF. The CDR3 nucleotides read TGTGCCAGCAGCCTGGGACTAGCGGGGGGCAATGAGCAGTTCTTC.

The V call is TRBV2, the J call TRBJ2-7; 9 bases match TRBD1. The CDR3 length is 16 residues. Germline-derived CDR1 and CDR2 are SNHLY and FYNNEI. After removal of 6 bases from V and 0 bases from J, the junction contained 9 bases not matched to a gene. CDR3 protein: CASRTGTGPISYEQYV. The CDR3 region has the DNA TGTGCCAGCAGAACCGGGACAGGGCCTATCTCCTACGAGCAGTACGTC.

The chain carries TRBV7-8 and TRBJ2-7; 8 bases are shared with TRBD1. V lost 10 bases and J lost 3; bases outside the gene matches: 5. The germline V gene has CDR1 SGHVS and CDR2 FQNEAQ. CDR3 length: 12 residues. This CDR3 is CATKTGVYEQYF. In nucleotides, the CDR3 is TGTGCCACTAAGACAGGGGTCTACGAGCAGTACTTC.

The V call is TRBV15, the J call TRBJ2-3; possibly TRBD1 for D (6 bases). The V gene lost 4 bases and the J gene lost 0 bases, with 11 bases spanning the gap. This CDR3 comprises 15 residues. From germline, CDR1 is LNHNV and CDR2 YYDKDF (reference sequence). Here the CDR3 DNA reads TGTGCCACCAGCAATAATAGGGGGAGCACAGATACGCAGTATTTT. Residues: CATSNNRGSTDTQYF.

The rearrangement uses TRBV7-3 and TRBJ2-2, with 8 bases matching TRBD2. V shed 7 bases, J shed 4 bases, and the junction held 8 bases outside the gene matches. The CDR3 length is 15 residues. Germline V gene sequence: CDR1 SGHTA, CDR2 FQGTGA. CDR3 nucleotide sequence: TGTGCCAGCAACCTCCGGGGGGGGTCCACCGGGGAGCTGTTTTTT. Translating it yields CASNLRGGSTGELFF.

V usage is TRBV3-1 (or the pseudogene TRBV3-2) and J usage is TRBJ2-7; 14 bases line up with TRBD2. Germline V gene data show CDR1 as LGHDT and CDR2 as YNNKEL (reference sequence). V shed 4 bases and J 6 bases; nucleotides not matched to a gene: 2. CDR3 length equals 14 residues. CDR3 sequence (DNA): TGTGCCAGCAGCCCCGGACTAGCGGGAGGCGAGCAGTACTTC. It is translated as CASSPGLAGGEQYF.

This chain links TRBV15 with TRBJ2-5; 10 positions match TRBD1. From germline, CDR1 is LNHNV and CDR2 YYDKDF (reference sequence). CDR3 length: 15 amino acids. The trim removed 5 bases at V and 7 bases at J, leaving 10 bases unmatched. CDR3 sequence reads: CATSPGDRGRGTQYF. As DNA, the CDR3 is TGTGCCACCAGCCCCGGGGACAGGGGTAGAGGGACCCAGTACTTC.

This clone showed up many times. This chain joins TRBV24-1 and TRBJ2-2, with D perhaps matching TRBD2 (6 bases). The length of the CDR3 is 16 residues. CDR1 and CDR2 (germline): KGHDR, SFDVKD. V was shortened by 0 bases and J by 0 bases, with 7 bases between the two germline ends. In nucleotides, the CDR3 is TGTGCCACCAGTGATTTGACTAGCTCGAACACCGGGGAGCTGTTTTTT. It translates to CATSDLTSSNTGELFF.

The chain recombines TRBV4-2 with TRBJ2-3; 8 nucleotides align to TRBD2. Germline assignment: CDR1 LGHNA and CDR2 YNFKEQ. CDR3 length: 18 residues. V was clipped by 0 bases and J by 2 bases; unmatched bases: 10. The CDR3 here is CASSQERSSGGYTDTQYF. Here the CDR3 DNA reads TGTGCCAGCAGCCAAGAAAGATCCAGCGGGGGATACACAGATACGCAGTATTTT.

The chain links TRBV6-1 to TRBJ2-4; possibly TRBD1 for D (6 bases). Germline-derived CDR1 and CDR2 are MNHNS and SASEGT. V lost 2 bases, J lost 4 bases, and 9 bases lay in between. There are 14 residues in the CDR3. The CDR3 region is CASSELQGKNIQYF. The CDR3 DNA is TGTGCCAGCAGTGAACTACAGGGAAAAAACATTCAGTACTTC.

The chain employs TRBV5-4 and TRBJ2-3, with D possibly matching TRBD2 (6 bases). Trimming took 0 bases from V and 6 from J, leaving 17 bases between them. Germline loops: CDR1 SGHNT, CDR2 YYREEE (reference sequence). The CDR3 is made up of 16 amino acids. DNA of the CDR3: TGTGCCAGCAGCTTGGGTAGGACAAAAGGAGGGGATACGCAGTATTTT. Amino acids: CASSLGRTKGGDTQYF.

This clone was seen a single time. V is TRBV3-1 (or the pseudogene TRBV3-2) and J is TRBJ2-1; D possibly corresponds to TRBD2 (6 bases). Trimming stripped 0 bases from V and 10 bases from J, with 19 bases between. CDR3 length: 16 amino acids. The germline gives CDR1 LGHDT, CDR2 YNNKEL (reference sequence). The CDR3 bases are TGTGCCAGCAGCCAAGATTTGGGGGGAAGCAGGCCAGAGCAGTTCTTC. This encodes CASSQDLGGSRPEQFF.

The chain joins TRBV25-1 to TRBJ2-7; TRBD1 agrees at 8 bases. V dropped 3 bases and J dropped 3; count of bases not matched to a gene: 4. CDR3 length: 14 residues. CDR1 is MGHDK, CDR2 SYGVNS, per germline. CDR3 loop: CASSDVDRGYEQYF. The CDR3 bases are TGTGCCAGCAGTGACGTAGACAGGGGCTACGAGCAGTACTTC.

This chain connects TRBV28 to TRBJ1-1, with no clear D. Trimming stripped 6 bases from V and 7 bases from J, with 18 bases between. This CDR3 contains 14 residues. Germline V gene sequence: CDR1 MDHEN, CDR2 SYDVKM. The CDR3 nucleotides read TGTGCCAGCAGCTCTCGACACCCAGACGGTGAAGCTTTCTTT. Translated, it gives CASSSRHPDGEAFF.

This sequence joins TRBV28 and TRBJ2-7; 9 bases line up with TRBD2. V lost 4 bases and J lost 3; bases outside the gene matches: 7. Germline CDR1 is MDHEN and CDR2 is SYDVKM. This CDR3 comprises 15 residues. The CDR3 nucleotides read TGTGCCAGCAGTTCAGCCGGGACTAGCCTCTACGAGCAGTACTTC. It specifies CASSSAGTSLYEQYF.